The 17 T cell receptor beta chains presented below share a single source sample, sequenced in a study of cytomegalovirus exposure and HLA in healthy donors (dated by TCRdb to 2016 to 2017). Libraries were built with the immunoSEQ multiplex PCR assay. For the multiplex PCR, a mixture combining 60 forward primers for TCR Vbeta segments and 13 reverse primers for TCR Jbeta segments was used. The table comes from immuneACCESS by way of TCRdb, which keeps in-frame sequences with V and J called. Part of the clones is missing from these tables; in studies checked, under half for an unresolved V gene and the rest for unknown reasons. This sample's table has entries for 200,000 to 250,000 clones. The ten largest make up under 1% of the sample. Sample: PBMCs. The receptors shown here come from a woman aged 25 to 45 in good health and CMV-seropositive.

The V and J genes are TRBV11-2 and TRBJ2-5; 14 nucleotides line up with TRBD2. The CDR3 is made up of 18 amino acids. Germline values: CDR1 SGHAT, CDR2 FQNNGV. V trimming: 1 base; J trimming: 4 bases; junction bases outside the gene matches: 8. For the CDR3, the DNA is TGTGCCAGCAGCTTAGGGGGGACTAGCGGGGGTATGGGAGAGACCCAGTACTTC. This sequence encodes CASSLGGTSGGMGETQYF.

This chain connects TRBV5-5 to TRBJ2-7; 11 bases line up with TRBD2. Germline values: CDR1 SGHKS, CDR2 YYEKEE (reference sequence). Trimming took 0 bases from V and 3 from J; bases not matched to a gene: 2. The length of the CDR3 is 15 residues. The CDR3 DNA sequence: TGTGCCAGCAGCTTGGCTAGCGGGGGGAACTACGAGCAGTACTTC. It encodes CASSLASGGNYEQYF.

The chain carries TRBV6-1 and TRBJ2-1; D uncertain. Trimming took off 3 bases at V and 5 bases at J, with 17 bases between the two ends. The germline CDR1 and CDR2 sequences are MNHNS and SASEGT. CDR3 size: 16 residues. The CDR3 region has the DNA TGTGCCAGCAGTGAGTTGGCTCCCCGGGTGGACAATGAGCAGTTCTTC. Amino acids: CASSELAPRVDNEQFF.

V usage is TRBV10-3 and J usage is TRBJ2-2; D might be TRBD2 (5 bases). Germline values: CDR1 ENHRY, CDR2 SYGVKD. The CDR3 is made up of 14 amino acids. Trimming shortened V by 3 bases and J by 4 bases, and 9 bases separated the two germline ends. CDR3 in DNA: TGTGCCATCAGTGACAGAGAGGGCACCGGGGAGCTGTTTTTT. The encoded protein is CAISDREGTGELFF.

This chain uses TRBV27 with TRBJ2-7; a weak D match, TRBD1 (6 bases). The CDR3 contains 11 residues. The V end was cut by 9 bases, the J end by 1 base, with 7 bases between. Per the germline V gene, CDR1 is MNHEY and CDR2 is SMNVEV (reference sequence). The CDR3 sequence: CASGTSYEQYF. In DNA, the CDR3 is TGTGCCAGTGGGACATCCTACGAGCAGTACTTC.

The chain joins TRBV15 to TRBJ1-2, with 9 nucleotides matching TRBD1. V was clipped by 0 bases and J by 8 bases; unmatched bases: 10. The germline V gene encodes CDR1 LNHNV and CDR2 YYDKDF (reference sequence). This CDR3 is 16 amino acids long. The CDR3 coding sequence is TGTGCCACCAGCAGAGACCGGGACAGGGTTCAACAAGGCTACACCTTC. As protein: CATSRDRDRVQQGYTF.

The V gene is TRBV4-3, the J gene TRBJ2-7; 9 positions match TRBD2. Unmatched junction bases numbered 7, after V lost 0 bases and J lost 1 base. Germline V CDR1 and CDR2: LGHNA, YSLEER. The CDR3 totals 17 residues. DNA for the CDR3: TGCGCCAGCAGCCAAGAGCTTAGCGGGAGAGGGTCCTACGAGCAGTACTTC. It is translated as CASSQELSGRGSYEQYF.

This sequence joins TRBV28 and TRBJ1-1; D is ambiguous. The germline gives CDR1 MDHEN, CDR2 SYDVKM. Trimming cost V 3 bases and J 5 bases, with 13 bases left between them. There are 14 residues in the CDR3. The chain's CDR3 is CASSLTGIVTEAFF. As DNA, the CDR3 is TGTGCCAGCAGTTTGACGGGGATTGTGACTGAAGCTTTCTTT.

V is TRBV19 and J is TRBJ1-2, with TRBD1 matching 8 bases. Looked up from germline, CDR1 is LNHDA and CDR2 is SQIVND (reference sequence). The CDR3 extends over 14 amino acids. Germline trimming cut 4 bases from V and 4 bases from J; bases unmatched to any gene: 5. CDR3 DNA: TGTGCCAGTAGTACTCTAGGACAGGGCTATGGCTACACCTTC. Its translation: CASSTLGQGYGYTF.

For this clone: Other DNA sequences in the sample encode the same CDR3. This CDR3 reads CASSLFPGQGAGGNQPQHF. CDR3 nucleotide sequence: TGCGCCAGCAGCCTTTTTCCGGGACAAGGGGCCGGAGGCAATCAGCCCCAGCATTTT. The genes are TRBV4-1 and TRBJ1-5, with a weak D call TRBD1 (6 bases). The CDR3 length is 19 residues. Germline loops: CDR1 MGHRA, CDR2 YSYEKL. V was cut by 4 bases and J by 2 bases, with 24 bases left in between.

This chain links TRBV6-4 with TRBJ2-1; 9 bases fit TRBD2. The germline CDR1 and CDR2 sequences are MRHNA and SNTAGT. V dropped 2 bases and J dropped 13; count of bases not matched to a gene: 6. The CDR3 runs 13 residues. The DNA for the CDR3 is TGTGCCAGCAGTGACCCGCCGGGACTAGCTCAGTTCTTC. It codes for CASSDPPGLAQFF.

In nucleotides, the CDR3 is TGTGCCAGCAGTGACGGGACAGTCGACTCTGGAAACACCATATATTTT. Protein product: CASSDGTVDSGNTIYF. The J gene is TRBJ1-3, the V gene TRBV6-1; 7 nucleotides align to TRBD1. This CDR3 region has 16 residues. The V segment lost 3 bases and the J segment 0 bases; nucleotides outside the gene matches: 5. Germline CDR1 reads MNHNS; CDR2 reads SASEGT.

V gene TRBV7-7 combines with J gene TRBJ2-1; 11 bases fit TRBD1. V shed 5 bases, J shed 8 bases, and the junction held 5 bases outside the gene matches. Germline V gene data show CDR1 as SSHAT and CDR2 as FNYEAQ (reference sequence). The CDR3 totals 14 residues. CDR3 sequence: CASSLRTGGDEQFF. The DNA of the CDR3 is TGTGCCAGCAGCCTCAGGACAGGGGGCGATGAGCAGTTCTTC.

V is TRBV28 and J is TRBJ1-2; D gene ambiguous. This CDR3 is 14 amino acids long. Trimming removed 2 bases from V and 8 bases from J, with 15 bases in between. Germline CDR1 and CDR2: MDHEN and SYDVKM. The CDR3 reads CASSLRQVIRGYTF. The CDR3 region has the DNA TGTGCCAGCAGTTTAAGGCAGGTTATAAGAGGCTACACCTTC.

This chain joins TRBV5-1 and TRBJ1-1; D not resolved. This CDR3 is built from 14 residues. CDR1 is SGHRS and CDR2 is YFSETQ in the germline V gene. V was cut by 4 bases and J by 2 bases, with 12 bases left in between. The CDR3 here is CASSVWSSNTEAFF. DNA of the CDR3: TGCGCCAGCAGCGTGTGGAGCTCAAACACTGAAGCTTTCTTT.

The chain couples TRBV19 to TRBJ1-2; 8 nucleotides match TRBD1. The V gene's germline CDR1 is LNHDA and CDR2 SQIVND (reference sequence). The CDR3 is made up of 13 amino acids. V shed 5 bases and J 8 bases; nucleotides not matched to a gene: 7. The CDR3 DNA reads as TGTGCCAGTAGTCGGGTACAGGGGGACGGCTACACCTTC. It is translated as CASSRVQGDGYTF.

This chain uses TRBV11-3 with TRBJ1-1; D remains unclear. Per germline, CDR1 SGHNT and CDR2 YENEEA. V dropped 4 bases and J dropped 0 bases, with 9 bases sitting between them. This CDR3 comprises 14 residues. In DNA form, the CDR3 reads TGTGCCAGCAGCTCCACAGATTTGAACACTGAAGCTTTCTTT. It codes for CASSSTDLNTEAFF. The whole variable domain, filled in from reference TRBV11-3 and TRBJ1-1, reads EAGVVQSPRYKIIEKKQPVAFWCNPISGHNTLYWYLQNLGQGPELLIRYENEEAVDDSQLPKDRFSAERLKGVDSTLKIQPAELGDSAVYLCASSSTDLNTEAFFGQGTRLTVV.